Presented here are 18 T cell receptor beta chains from one specimen sequenced in a study of long-term antiretroviral therapy in people with HIV. It was version v3.0 of the immunoSEQ assay that was run at survey level. The protocol was immunoSEQ multiplex PCR, while the TCRdb copy is restricted to in-frame clones and leaves out a portion. Counted here are 30,000 to 40,000 clones, about 80% occurring once; the ten biggest clones make up about 7.6%. This material consisted of unsorted PBMCs, taken 2 years after starting antiretroviral therapy. These receptors all come from a woman aged 45-65 years with HIV.

This sequence joins TRBV11-2 and TRBJ1-1; weak D call: TRBD1 (5 bases). Germline V gene data show CDR1 as SGHAT and CDR2 as FQNNGV. The CDR3 has 13 amino acids. Trimming left V 3 bases short and J 2 bases short, with 7 bases between. CDR3 DNA sequence: TGTGCCAGCAGCTTTGACAGAAACACTGAAGCTTTCTTT. It yields the protein CASSFDRNTEAFF. The whole variable domain, remainder taken from reference TRBV11-2 and TRBJ1-1, is EAGVAQSPRYKIIEKRQSVAFWCNPISGHATLYWYQQILGQGPKLLIQFQNNGVVDDSQLPKDRFSAERLKGVDSTLKIQPAKLEDSAVYLCASSFDRNTEAFFGQGTRLTVV.

This clone has just one count. The chain carries TRBV2 and TRBJ1-1; D unclear. Germline assignment: CDR1 SNHLY and CDR2 FYNNEI. The CDR3 covers 14 residues. The V end lost 6 bases, the J end lost 2 bases, and 13 bases lay between the germline ends. In DNA form, the CDR3 reads TGTGCCAGCAGCCCACAGAGGGCAAACACTGAAGCTTTCTTT. Its translation: CASSPQRANTEAFF.

This chain uses TRBV5-7 with TRBJ2-7, with D perhaps matching TRBD1 (5 bases). TRBV5-7 has ORF status, its function being uncertain. CDR3 size: 15 residues. V was pared by 0 bases and J by 0 bases, with 10 bases between. CDR3 residues: CASSLGRQSSYEQYF. The CDR3 nucleotides read TGTGCCAGCAGCTTGGGAAGACAGAGCTCCTACGAGCAGTACTTC.

The chain is built from TRBV18 and TRBJ1-5, with 11 bases fitting TRBD1. V lost 2 bases, J lost 0 bases, and 6 bases stayed unmatched. From germline, CDR1 is KGHSH and CDR2 LQKENI. The CDR3 is 18 residues long. The CDR3 region is CASSPGDRGTYSNQPQHF. The CDR3 nucleotides are TGTGCCAGCTCACCAGGGGACAGGGGGACCTATAGCAATCAGCCCCAGCATTTT.

The gene calls are TRBV5-1 and TRBJ2-1, with a possible D match to TRBD1 (6 bases). CDR3 size: 14 residues. Trimming took 0 bases from V and 3 from J, leaving 7 bases between them. Germline assignment: CDR1 SGHRS and CDR2 YFSETQ. This CDR3 is CASSLGGGYNEQFF. The DNA of the CDR3 is TGCGCCAGCAGCTTGGGAGGGGGCTACAATGAGCAGTTCTTC.

The chain joins TRBV11-2 to TRBJ2-1; 10 bases agree with TRBD1. CDR3 size: 15 residues. Germline assignment: CDR1 SGHAT and CDR2 FQNNGV. V was pared by 1 base and J by 4 bases, with 1 base of the junction left unmatched. The CDR3 coding sequence is TGTGCCAGCAGCTTAGGACAGGGGGCTTACAATGAGCAGTTCTTC. Its translation: CASSLGQGAYNEQFF.

The table lists this clone with a few counts. V is TRBV6-1 and J is TRBJ1-6; D unclear. CDR1 and CDR2 from the germline V gene are MNHNS and SASEGT. Trimming pared 4 bases from V and 12 bases from J, leaving 16 bases between. This CDR3 is 14 amino acids long. The CDR3 nucleotides are TGTGCCAGCAGTGCGGACCTTATGGTGGGACCCCTCCACTTT. Protein: CASSADLMVGPLHF.

The chain couples TRBV18 to TRBJ2-2; D is uncertain. The CDR3 runs 14 residues. Trimming shortened V by 5 bases and J by 4 bases, and 11 bases separated the two germline ends. From germline, CDR1 is KGHSH and CDR2 LQKENI. The CDR3 is CASSDWGFTGELFF. In DNA, the CDR3 is TGTGCCAGCTCAGACTGGGGTTTCACCGGGGAGCTGTTTTTT.

The chain is built from TRBV7-8 and TRBJ2-1, with 13 positions matching TRBD2. CDR1 is SGHVS, CDR2 FQNEAQ, per germline. This CDR3 contains 17 residues. J gave up 8 bases and V 2 bases, and 9 bases lay outside the gene matches. The DNA for the CDR3 is TGTGCCAGCAGCTTATTCACTAGCGGGGGGGCCATCCATGAGCAGTTCTTC. Protein product: CASSLFTSGGAIHEQFF.

The rearrangement joins TRBV19 to TRBJ2-1; D could derive from TRBD1 or TRBD2 (5 bases each). The V end lost 2 bases, the J end lost 3 bases, and 11 bases lay between the germline ends. This CDR3 is 15 amino acids long. The germline V gene encodes CDR1 LNHDA and CDR2 SQIVND (reference sequence). CDR3 in DNA: TGTGCCAGTAGTATACTAAGTGGGGGCTACAATGAGCAGTTCTTC. It specifies CASSILSGGYNEQFF. The full variable domain, its missing parts supplied by reference TRBV19 and TRBJ2-1, is DGGITQSPKYLFRKEGQNVTLSCEQNLNHDAMYWYRQDPGQGLRLIYYSQIVNDFQKGDIAEGYSVSREKKESFPLTVTSAQKNPTAFYLCASSILSGGYNEQFFGPGTRLTVL.

This clone came up once. The V call is TRBV19, the J call TRBJ2-2; possible D gene TRBD1, 7 bases. The CDR3 is 15 residues long. The V end lost 1 base, the J end lost 6 bases, and 12 bases lay between the germline ends. Germline V CDR1 and CDR2: LNHDA, SQIVND (reference sequence). In DNA, the CDR3 is TGTGCCAGTAGTATAGCCTCAGGGGGGTCCGGGGAGCTGTTTTTT. Its translation: CASSIASGGSGELFF. Using reference TRBV19 and TRBJ2-2 for the parts outside the CDR3, the full variable domain is DGGITQSPKYLFRKEGQNVTLSCEQNLNHDAMYWYRQDPGQGLRLIYYSQIVNDFQKGDIAEGYSVSREKKESFPLTVTSAQKNPTAFYLCASSIASGGSGELFFGEGSRLTVL.

The chain recombines TRBV28 with TRBJ1-6, with D possibly being TRBD1 (5 bases). This CDR3 spans 15 amino acids. V was trimmed by 6 bases and J by 7 bases, leaving 16 bases between them. Germline V gene sequence: CDR1 MDHEN, CDR2 SYDVKM. The CDR3 reads CASSSNTGTNSPLHF. CDR3 DNA: TGTGCCAGCAGCTCCAACACGGGGACCAATTCACCCCTCCACTTT.

This clone appeared once. V usage is TRBV5-8 and J usage is TRBJ1-5; the match to TRBD1 covers 10 bases. V lost 0 bases and J lost 5; bases outside the gene matches: 5. Germline CDR1 and CDR2: SGHTS and YDEGEE. This CDR3 comprises 16 residues. The CDR3 sequence: CASSLATGTGDQPQHF. Here the CDR3 DNA reads TGTGCCAGCAGCTTGGCCACCGGGACAGGGGATCAGCCCCAGCATTTT.

This chain joins TRBV30 and TRBJ1-4, with no clear D. Germline values: CDR1 GTSNPN, CDR2 SVGIG (reference sequence). CDR3 length equals 16 residues. V was clipped by 4 bases and J by 10 bases, with 25 bases between them. As DNA, the CDR3 is TGTGCCTGGACCGAAGGGTTGGGATTGAGGACGGGAAAACTGTTTTTT. It translates to CAWTEGLGLRTGKLFF.

This clone was seen a few times. The chain couples TRBV30 to TRBJ2-2, with TRBD2 identical over 9 bases. The J segment lost 3 bases and the V segment lost 6 bases, leaving 11 bases of the junction unmatched. Germline CDR1 is GTSNPN and CDR2 is SVGIG (reference sequence). The length of the CDR3 is 16 residues. This CDR3 is CACPAPAGGHTGELFF. The CDR3 bases are TGTGCCTGTCCGGCCCCGGCGGGGGGGCACACCGGGGAGCTGTTTTTT.

V is TRBV5-1 and J is TRBJ2-3, with TRBD2 identical over 10 bases. Per germline, CDR1 SGHRS and CDR2 YFSETQ. Germline trimming cut 0 bases from V and 2 bases from J; bases unmatched to any gene: 6. This CDR3 is built from 17 residues. CDR3 loop: CASSLGASGGHTDTQYF. The CDR3 DNA reads TGCGCCAGCAGCTTGGGAGCTAGCGGGGGCCACACAGATACGCAGTATTTT.

CDR3 region: CASSKVCRESQPQHF. CDR3 bases: TGTGCCAGCAGCAAAGTTTGCAGGGAAAGTCAGCCCCAGCATTTT. V gene TRBV21-1 combines with J gene TRBJ1-5; no DNA check was done on the table's D call, TRBD1. TRBV21-1 counts as a pseudogene. This CDR3 contains 15 residues.

The chain has TRBV6-1 and TRBJ2-7; D remains unclear. V was trimmed by 6 bases and J by 3 bases, leaving 15 bases between them. The CDR3 loop spans 14 amino acids. Germline V gene data show CDR1 as MNHNS and CDR2 as SASEGT. CDR3 sequence: CASRDEEPYYEQYV. Here the CDR3 DNA reads TGTGCCAGCAGGGACGAAGAGCCCTACTACGAGCAGTACGTC.